Sequencing of this T cell receptor (beta chain) was carried out in a study of T cell changes during pregnancy in multiple sclerosis. The method was immunoSEQ multiplex PCR; TCRdb's version includes in-frame clones alone and lacks a portion of them. The repertoire holds about 55,000 clones, with 93% as singletons. The germline V and J ends were trimmed by 4 bases and 1 base, with 13 bases remaining between them. The CDR3 length is 15 residues. The germline CDR1 and CDR2 sequences are SNHLY and FYNNEI. This sequence originates from a female donor with multiple sclerosis, enrolled in a pregnancy study. The sequencing used CD8+ T cells from peripheral blood mononuclear cells, collected in the second trimester of pregnancy. V is TRBV2 and J is TRBJ1-1; D is unresolved. The CDR3 bases are TGTGCCAGCAGTGCTAGCGGAACCTCGAACACTGAAGCTTTCTTT. Amino acid sequence: CASSASGTSNTEAFF.